The sequence of this T cell receptor (beta chain) was determined in a study of STAT5B mutations in CD4+ large granular lymphocyte leukemia. Comments on this clone: Its specificity is not known.

Study results and limitations: Compared with healthy controls (2/35), patient top clones favored TRBV06 (8/27). Patient CD4-sorted repertoires looked more clonal than healthy CD4+ repertoires, even without putative leukemic clones.

The CDR3 contains 14 residues. Losses at the gene ends were 4 bases for V and 5 bases for J; bases not matched to a gene: 1. Germline lookup yields CDR1 SGHVS and CDR2 FQNEAQ. Original processing notes: Lowest detectable productive clonotype frequency was 2.59 x 10-5. TCRdb's copy holds only in-frame clones and misses some; the assay was immunoSEQ multiplex PCR. V, J and clone size are taken as reported in that table, and D and trimming were inferred from the DNA itself. Here the sample spans fewer than 35,000 clones, about 78% being singletons. The sample consisted of CD4+ T cells from blood buffy coats. This chain connects TRBV7-8 to TRBJ1-4, with 10 bases that match TRBD1. The clonotype originates from a human donor in good health. The DNA of the CDR3 is TGTGCCAGCAGCTGGGGACAGGGGAATGAAAAACTGTTTTTT. This sequence encodes CASSWGQGNEKLFF.